This T cell receptor beta chain is drawn from a study of blood T cell repertoires in COVID-19 (TCRdb year 2020). Background on the whole study: Samples from collaborators originated in the United States, Italy and Spain and spanned both the acute and convalescent phases of COVID-19. The material from the prospective study consisted of cDNA or gDNA derived from T cells, B-cell-depleted T cells, or PBMCs. Subjects who had been exposed to COVID-19, were actively infected with it, or had recovered from it provided the deeply sampled blood TCRbeta repertoires that made up the dataset. The repertoires were released in a freely available public database intended as a resource for research on the immune response to SARS-CoV-2. Samples came from the ongoing ImmuneRACE study (first 160 participants) plus 1,254 subjects from 6 global collaborators. Nearly every sample came with metadata listing a de-identified subject ID, COVID-19 status, age in years and sex. HLA class I and class II types, where available, came from metadata supplied by the sample provider rather than from assay-based typing. The study at large found these results: The quantity of clinical and demographic metadata differed by source and by participant and was supplied without curation.

TCRbeta CDR3 regions were amplified from genomic DNA using the immunoSEQ Assay, a bias-controlled multiplex PCR. The original pipeline was this. The number of nucleated cells in each sample was estimated from the amplification of reference gene primers within the assay. To quantify the absolute abundance of each unique TCRbeta CDR3 rearrangement, sequence reads were collapsed and filtered. For each sample, productive Simpson clonality was calculated as the square root of Simpson's diversity index across productive rearrangements. TCRdb's version of the immuneACCESS table is confined to in-frame rearrangements and falls short of the full clone set. An unresolved V gene accounts for under half of the shortfall where checked; the remainder is of unknown origin. The V and J calls and clone size come from that table; D and trimming were worked out from the DNA. This sample comprises 150,000 to 200,000 clones, 75% to 95% of them detected only once. The top ten clonotypes cover around 0.53% of the sample.

The CDR3, from cysteine to phenylalanine, totals 16 residues. Only the CDR3 part of the read is kept: 48 bases, read in frame from the first base. Taken from the germline V gene, the CDR1 and CDR2 loops are MGHRA and YSYEKL. V is trimmed back by 3 bases and J by 3 bases, and the junction contains 3 bases that no gene match accounts for. Collaborating institutions collected whole blood in K2EDTA tubes following their own protocols. For TCRbeta analysis, collaborators shipped samples in one of three forms: frozen whole blood, isolated PBMCs, or DNA extracted from either of those sample types. Comments on this clone: The antigen this receptor binds is unknown. No base-level quality is on record; no much larger clone is a single base apart.

This chain joins TRBV4-1 to TRBJ2-2; 11 nucleotides in the junction match TRBD2. The sample was peripheral blood. This clonotype was sampled from a man in his fifties with acute or convalescent COVID-19. The nucleotide sequence is given as TGCGCCAGCAGCCAGTTAGCGGGGGGGGACACCGGGGAGCTGTTTTTT. Protein translation: CASSQLAGGDTGELFF.